This T cell receptor (beta chain) appears in the sequencing data of a study of blood T cell repertoires in COVID-19. Study-wide background: Whether acute or convalescent, the COVID-19 samples came from the United States, Italy and Spain. T cells, B-cell-depleted T cells, or PBMCs provided the cDNA or gDNA that served as material.

How the authors handled the data: Estimates of nucleated cell counts were drawn from the amplification of reference gene primers. Method: immunoSEQ multiplex PCR; TCRdb's copy keeps in-frame clones and lacks some. From that table come the V and J calls and clone size; the DNA was used to work out D and trimming. The table lists about 21,000 clones, roughly 83% of them singletons. The germline CDR1 and CDR2 sequences are MNHNY and SVGAGI (reference sequence). V lost 5 bases to trimming and J lost 5 bases; unmatched junction nucleotides: 12. CDR3 length equals 17 residues. Sequenced: peripheral blood. The source is a man aged 40-50 years with acute or convalescent COVID-19. The chain links TRBV6-6 to TRBJ2-5, with TRBD1 matching over 12 bases. This CDR3 reads CASSRPGTGGSLETQYF. The CDR3 DNA follows: TGTGCCAGCAGTCGACCTGGGACAGGGGGCAGCTTGGAGACCCAGTACTTC.